Each of the 14 T cell receptor beta chains below was sequenced from the same sample in a study of blood T cell repertoires in COVID-19. Clones were read by immunoSEQ multiplex PCR, and TCRdb kept only the in-frame ones, dropping some. The sample includes under 450,000 clones, approximately 89% of them seen just once. The specimen sequenced was PBMCs or T cells enriched from blood (not recorded which). The receptors were sampled from a man younger than 40 who had recovered from COVID-19.

As to this clone: Distinct nucleotide sequences in the sample also encode this CDR3. The chain links TRBV6-1 to TRBJ1-1, with TRBD1 matching over 8 bases. CDR1 is MNHNS and CDR2 is SASEGT in the germline V gene. The CDR3 loop spans 14 amino acids. V lost 3 bases and J lost 7; bases outside the gene matches: 7. CDR3 coding DNA: TGTGCCAGCAGTGAGCCAAGGACAGGGAGTGAAGCTTTCTTT. It specifies CASSEPRTGSEAFF.

The J gene is TRBJ1-1, the V gene TRBV14; D is perhaps TRBD1 (5 bases). CDR1 and CDR2 from the germline V gene are SGHDN and FVKESK. With 4 bases removed from V and 0 bases from J, the gap between germline ends came to 12 bases. The CDR3 has 15 residues. CDR3 DNA sequence: TGTGCCAGCAGCCTTCGTGGGGGGATGAACACTGAAGCTTTCTTT. It translates to CASSLRGGMNTEAFF.

The J gene is TRBJ1-6, the V gene TRBV30; no clear D. The germline gives CDR1 GTSNPN, CDR2 SVGIG (reference sequence). The V end lost 6 bases, the J end lost 8 bases, and 14 bases lay between the germline ends. CDR3 length: 13 amino acids. The CDR3 spells CACAVILDSPLHF. The CDR3 DNA reads as TGTGCCTGCGCAGTGATCCTCGATTCACCCCTCCACTTT.

The chain is built from TRBV25-1 and TRBJ1-2; D unresolved. The germline V and J ends were trimmed by 3 bases and 2 bases, with 4 bases remaining between them. CDR3 length: 12 amino acids. In germline, CDR1 is MGHDK, CDR2 SYGVNS. CDR3 coding DNA: TGTGCCAGCAGTGAGGCCAACTATGGCTACACCTTC. It specifies CASSEANYGYTF.

V and J are TRBV2 and TRBJ2-7; perhaps TRBD2 as D (5 bases). CDR1 and CDR2 from the germline V gene are SNHLY and FYNNEI. The ends were cut back, 5 bases at V and 1 base at J, with 6 bases in the middle. The CDR3 sequence is 12 residues long. The DNA of the CDR3 is TGTGCCAGCAGTAGGGAGTCCTACGAGCAGTACTTC. Translated: CASSRESYEQYF.

The V gene is TRBV18, the J gene TRBJ2-1; no reliable D call. The germline V gene has CDR1 KGHSH and CDR2 LQKENI. Trimming pared 2 bases from V and 0 bases from J, leaving 14 bases between. The CDR3 loop spans 17 amino acids. As DNA, the CDR3 is TGTGCCAGCTCACCAAGGCTACAGATGAGCTCCTACAATGAGCAGTTCTTC. Amino acids: CASSPRLQMSSYNEQFF.

The CDR3 DNA sequence: TGTGCCAGCAGCCCCACAGGGGCCGGTAACACCTTC. Protein sequence: CASSPTGAGNTF. The J gene is TRBJ1-2, the V gene TRBV3-1 (or the pseudogene TRBV3-2); 7 bases match TRBD1. Looked up from germline, CDR1 is LGHDT and CDR2 is YNNKEL (reference sequence). The CDR3 loop spans 12 amino acids. The V segment lost 4 bases and the J segment 12 bases; nucleotides outside the gene matches: 8.

V usage is TRBV5-4 and J usage is TRBJ1-1; D unclear. Germline assignment: CDR1 SGHNT and CDR2 YYREEE (reference sequence). Trimming took 4 bases from V and 2 from J, leaving 15 bases between them. The CDR3 contains 15 residues. The CDR3 sequence: CASSPDYSRNTEAFF. The CDR3 coding sequence is TGTGCCAGCAGCCCCGACTACAGTAGAAACACTGAAGCTTTCTTT.

Details on this clone: Distinct nucleotide sequences in the sample also encode this CDR3. The V call is TRBV5-1, the J call TRBJ1-1, with 8 bases identical to TRBD1. The CDR3 spans 14 residues. Germline lookup yields CDR1 SGHRS and CDR2 YFSETQ. The J segment lost 1 base and the V segment lost 4 bases, leaving 3 bases of the junction unmatched. The CDR3 region has the DNA TGCGCCAGCAGCCGCGACAGGGGGAACACTGAAGCTTTCTTT. This translates into CASSRDRGNTEAFF.

The CDR3 region is CAITVAGGPGGELFF. The CDR3 nucleotides are TGTGCCATCACCGTAGCGGGGGGGCCTGGCGGGGAGCTGTTTTTT. J is TRBJ2-2 and V is TRBV10-3, with 11 positions matching TRBD2. This CDR3 contains 15 residues. Germline CDR1 ENHRY, CDR2 SYGVKD. The J segment lost 7 bases and the V segment lost 7 bases, leaving 8 bases of the junction unmatched.

V is TRBV12-5 and J is TRBJ2-1; 7 bases align to TRBD1. The ends lost 7 bases at V and 1 base at J; junction bases unmatched: 7. Germline CDR1 reads LGHNT; CDR2 reads FRNRAP. This CDR3 has 15 amino acids. The CDR3 sequence: CASALRDSSYNEQFF. The CDR3 DNA reads as TGTGCTAGTGCCCTCCGGGACAGTTCCTACAATGAGCAGTTCTTC.

DNA of the CDR3: TGCAGCGTGCCTGTGGGGCCCTACATCAACTATGGCTACACCTTC. This gives the protein CSVPVGPYINYGYTF. The chain joins TRBV29-1 to TRBJ1-2, with D perhaps TRBD1 (5 bases). V was cut by 6 bases and J by 2 bases, with 19 bases left in between. The CDR3 is 15 amino acids. CDR1 is SQVTM, CDR2 ANQGSEA, per germline.

This rearrangement joins TRBV19 to TRBJ1-1; D unresolved. V was trimmed by 9 bases and J by 1 base, leaving 24 bases between them. The CDR3 runs 17 residues. CDR1 LNHDA and CDR2 SQIVND come from the germline V gene (reference sequence). In DNA, the CDR3 is TGTGCCAGCAGTCGCAATTTGTCACCAGGCAGGAACACTGAAGCTTTCTTT. Translation gives CASSRNLSPGRNTEAFF. The variable domain in full, completed from reference TRBV19 and TRBJ1-1, reads DGGITQSPKYLFRKEGQNVTLSCEQNLNHDAMYWYRQDPGQGLRLIYYSQIVNDFQKGDIAEGYSVSREKKESFPLTVTSAQKNPTAFYLCASSRNLSPGRNTEAFFGQGTRLTVV.

V is TRBV7-2 and J is TRBJ2-7, with 9 bases fitting TRBD1. Germline assignment: CDR1 SGHTA and CDR2 FQGNSA. With V trimmed by 5 bases and J by 2 bases, 7 bases remained unmatched. The CDR3 totals 15 residues. The CDR3 here is CASSLVGQGTYEQYF. Written as DNA, the CDR3 is TGTGCCAGCAGCCTAGTGGGACAGGGAACCTACGAGCAGTACTTC.